This T cell receptor beta chain was sequenced for a study of blood T cell repertoires in COVID-19. Participant age was about 18 to 100 years, and participants resided in fewer than 25 US areas. Each recovered donor of Cohort 3 presented with two negative PCRs, clearance, or symptom resolution. V was cut by 2 bases and J by 6 bases, with 6 bases left in between. The CDR3 has 12 amino acids. Germline assignment: CDR1 MNHNS and CDR2 SASEGT. Clones were sequenced by immunoSEQ multiplex PCR, and TCRdb holds only the in-frame ones, with some missing. The sample has just over 300,000 clones, just over 85% seen once.

The receptor was derived from a man under 40 who had recovered from COVID-19. The chain joins TRBV6-1 to TRBJ2-3; D unresolved. The sequenced material came from PBMCs or T cells enriched from blood (not recorded which). The CDR3 loop is CASSEFRDTQYF. In DNA form, the CDR3 reads TGTGCCAGCAGTGAATTCAGGGATACGCAGTATTTT.